The present TCR beta chain was sequenced within a study of OX40 agonist ivuxolimab in advanced cancers. On this clone itself: Its antigen is not known.

V lost 5 bases to trimming and J lost 1 base, with 9 bases between them. The length of the CDR3 is 14 residues. The germline CDR1 and CDR2 sequences are SGHRS and YFSETQ. Regarding the study as a whole: There were, on average, more expanded clones in CD8+ T cells than in CD4+.

TCRdb keeps only in-frame clones here, not all; method: immunoSEQ multiplex PCR. The sample yields more than 55,000 clones, approximately 80% seen once. The chain links TRBV5-1 to TRBJ2-2; tentatively, D is TRBD2 (5 bases). The TCR comes from an adult with an advanced solid tumor such as melanoma, head and neck, liver or kidney cancer. The source material was CD4+ or CD8+ T cells sorted from blood, sampled in a trial of the OX40 agonist ivuxolimab. Here the CDR3 reads CASRQGGNTGELFF. CDR3 sequence (DNA): TGCGCCAGCAGGCAAGGAGGGAACACCGGGGAGCTGTTTTTT.